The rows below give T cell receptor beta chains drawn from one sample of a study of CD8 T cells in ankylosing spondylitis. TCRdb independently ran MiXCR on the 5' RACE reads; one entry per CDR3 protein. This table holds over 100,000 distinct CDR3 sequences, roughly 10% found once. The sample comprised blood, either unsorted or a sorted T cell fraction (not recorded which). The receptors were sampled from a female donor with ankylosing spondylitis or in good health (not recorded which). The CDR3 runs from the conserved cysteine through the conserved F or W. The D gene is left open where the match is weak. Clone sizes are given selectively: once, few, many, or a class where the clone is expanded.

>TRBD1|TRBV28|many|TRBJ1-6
CASSSGQVVNSPLHF
TGTGCCAGCAGTTCAGGACAGGTCGTTAATTCACCCCTCCACTTT
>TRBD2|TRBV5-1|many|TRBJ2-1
CASSLGLAVNEQFF
TGCGCCAGCAGCTTGGGACTAGCGGTCAATGAGCAGTTCTTC
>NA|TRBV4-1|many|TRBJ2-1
CASSRAGTSSFYNEQFF
TGCGCCAGCAGCCGGGCCGGGACCTCGTCCTTTTACAATGAGCAGTTCTTC
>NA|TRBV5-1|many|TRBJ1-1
CASSWTPGTTEAFF
TGCGCCAGCAGCTGGACCCCCGGGACCACTGAAGCTTTCTTT
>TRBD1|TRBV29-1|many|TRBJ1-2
CSVLTGAGYGYTF
TGCAGCGTCTTGACAGGGGCTGGCTATGGCTACACCTTC
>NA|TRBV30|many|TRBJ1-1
CAWSVLGVTEAFF
TGTGCCTGGAGTGTACTAGGTGTCACTGAAGCTTTCTTT
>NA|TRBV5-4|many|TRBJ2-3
CASSDPRDTDTQYF
TGTGCCAGCAGTGACCCAAGAGACACAGATACGCAGTATTTT
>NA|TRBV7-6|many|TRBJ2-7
CASSTASDSAYEQYF
TGTGCCAGCAGCACCGCTAGCGATTCAGCCTACGAGCAGTACTTC
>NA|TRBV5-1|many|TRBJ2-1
CASSRLGESSYNEQFF
TGCGCCAGCAGCCGCTTGGGAGAGAGCTCCTACAATGAGCAGTTCTTC
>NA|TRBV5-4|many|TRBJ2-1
CASSRDSARQFF
TGTGCCAGCAGCCGGGACTCAGCCCGGCAGTTCTTC
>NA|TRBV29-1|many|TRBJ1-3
CSVEVGGSGNTIYF
TGCAGCGTTGAAGTGGGGGGGTCCGGAAACACCATATATTTT
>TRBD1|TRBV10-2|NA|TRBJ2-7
CASSDGGTGAYEQYF
TGCGCCAGCAGTGATGGGGGGACAGGGGCCTACGAGCAGTACTTC
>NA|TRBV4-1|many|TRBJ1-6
CASSQGLPHSPLHF
TGCGCCAGCAGCCAAGGCCTTCCCCACTCACCCCTCCACTTT
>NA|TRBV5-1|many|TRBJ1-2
CASSLGIDSGYTF
TGCGCCAGCAGCCTTGGAATCGATTCTGGCTACACCTTC
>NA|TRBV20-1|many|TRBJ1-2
CSASNPTGLSYGYTF
TGCAGTGCTAGTAACCCGACAGGACTTTCATATGGCTACACCTTC
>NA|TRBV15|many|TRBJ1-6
CATSRDRGNGSPLHF
TGTGCCACCAGCAGAGATCGGGGGAACGGTTCACCCCTCCACTTT
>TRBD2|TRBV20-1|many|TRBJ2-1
CSASLAGLDYNEQFF
TGCAGTGCTAGCTTAGCGGGATTGGACTACAATGAGCAGTTCTTC
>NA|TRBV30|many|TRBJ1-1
CAWSVRGNTEAFF
TGTGCCTGGAGTGTACGAGGGAACACTGAAGCTTTCTTT
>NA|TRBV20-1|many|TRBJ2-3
CSAEGSDTQYF
TGCAGTGCCGAGGGATCAGATACGCAGTATTTT
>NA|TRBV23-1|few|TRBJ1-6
CASSQPRGDSPLHF
TGCGCCAGCAGTCAACCAAGGGGGGACTCACCCCTCCACTTT
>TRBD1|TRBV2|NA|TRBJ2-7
CASSELRRAGGEYEQYF
TGTGCCAGCAGTGAATTACGGCGGGCAGGGGGCGAGTACGAGCAGTACTTC
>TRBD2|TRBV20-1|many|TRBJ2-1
CSAQGLAGVMNEQFF
TGCAGTGCCCAGGGACTAGCGGGAGTAATGAATGAGCAGTTCTTC
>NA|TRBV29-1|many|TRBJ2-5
CSVEESGYGNQETQYF
TGCAGCGTTGAAGAATCGGGGTATGGGAATCAAGAGACCCAGTACTTC
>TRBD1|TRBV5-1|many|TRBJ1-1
CASSQGGMNTEAFF
TGCGCCAGCAGCCAGGGGGGTATGAACACTGAAGCTTTCTTT
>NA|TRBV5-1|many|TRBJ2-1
CATGLGLGLDNEQFF
TGCGCCACCGGACTGGGGCTGGGTTTGGACAATGAGCAGTTCTTC
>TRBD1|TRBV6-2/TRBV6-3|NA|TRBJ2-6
CASSIQTGGSWANVLTF
TGTGCCAGCAGTATCCAGACAGGGGGCTCTTGGGCCAACGTCCTGACTTTC
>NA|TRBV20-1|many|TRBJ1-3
CSARDRGGPSSGNTIYF
TGCAGTGCTAGAGATCGGGGGGGTCCCAGCTCTGGAAACACCATATATTTT
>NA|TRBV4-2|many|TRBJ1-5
CASSQVLRGYQPQHF
TGTGCCAGCAGCCAAGTTCTTCGGGGGTATCAGCCCCAGCATTTT
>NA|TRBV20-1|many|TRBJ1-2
CSARAGPYGYTF
TGCAGTGCTAGAGCAGGGCCTTATGGCTACACCTTC
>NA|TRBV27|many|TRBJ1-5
CASRDTVGQPQHF
TGTGCCAGCAGAGACACGGTGGGTCAGCCCCAGCATTTT